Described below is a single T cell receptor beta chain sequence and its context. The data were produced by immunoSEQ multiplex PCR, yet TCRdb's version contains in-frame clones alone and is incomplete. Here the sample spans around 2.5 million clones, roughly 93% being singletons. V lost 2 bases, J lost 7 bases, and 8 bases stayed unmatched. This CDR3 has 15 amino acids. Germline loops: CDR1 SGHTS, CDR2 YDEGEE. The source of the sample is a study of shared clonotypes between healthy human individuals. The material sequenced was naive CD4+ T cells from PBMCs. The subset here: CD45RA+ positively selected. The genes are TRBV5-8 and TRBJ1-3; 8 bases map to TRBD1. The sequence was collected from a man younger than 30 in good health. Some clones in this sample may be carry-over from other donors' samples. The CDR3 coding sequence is TGTGCCAGCAGCTTTCAATCAGGGGGCAAGAACACCATATATTTT. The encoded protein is CASSFQSGGKNTIYF.